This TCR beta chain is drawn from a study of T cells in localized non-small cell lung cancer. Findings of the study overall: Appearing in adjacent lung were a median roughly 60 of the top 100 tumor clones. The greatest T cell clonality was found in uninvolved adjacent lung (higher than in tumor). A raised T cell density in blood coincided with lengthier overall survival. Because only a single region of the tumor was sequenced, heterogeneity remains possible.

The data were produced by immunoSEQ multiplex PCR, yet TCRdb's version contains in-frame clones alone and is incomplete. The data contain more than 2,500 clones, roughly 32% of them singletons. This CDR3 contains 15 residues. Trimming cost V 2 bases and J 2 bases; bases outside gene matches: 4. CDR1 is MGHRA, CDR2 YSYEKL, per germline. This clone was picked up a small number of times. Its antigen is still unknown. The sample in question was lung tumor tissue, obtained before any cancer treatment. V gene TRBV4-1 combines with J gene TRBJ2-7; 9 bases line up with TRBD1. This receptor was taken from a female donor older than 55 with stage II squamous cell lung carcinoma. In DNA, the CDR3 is TGCGCCAGCAGCCAAACATGGGACAGGGCCTACGAGCAGTACTTC. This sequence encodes CASSQTWDRAYEQYF.